This T cell receptor beta chain was identified in a study of response to subunit inactivated influenza vaccine. Whole-study findings and limits: T cells newly recruited by each seasonal influenza vaccination are few, the authors suggested.

A word on this clonotype: Its antigen is undetermined.

TCRdb called the RT-PCR reads again in MiXCR, with one record for every CDR3 protein. The sample shows 500,000 or so distinct CDR3 sequences, 9.5% to 13% of them seen only once. The sample consisted of PBMCs from blood, taken roughly 46 days after vaccination. This receptor was taken from a man aged 50-59 years who received an inactivated influenza vaccine.

In DNA form, the CDR3 reads TGCAGTGCTAAAATGGCTAGAGGGCGCACAGATACGCAGTATTTT. It codes for CSAKMARGRTDTQYF. V and J are TRBV20-1 and TRBJ2-3; a weak D match, TRBD2 (5 bases). Trimming shortened V by 4 bases and J by 1 base, and 15 bases separated the two germline ends. CDR1 and CDR2 from the germline V gene are DFQATT and SNEGSKA (reference sequence). The CDR3 is 15 residues long.